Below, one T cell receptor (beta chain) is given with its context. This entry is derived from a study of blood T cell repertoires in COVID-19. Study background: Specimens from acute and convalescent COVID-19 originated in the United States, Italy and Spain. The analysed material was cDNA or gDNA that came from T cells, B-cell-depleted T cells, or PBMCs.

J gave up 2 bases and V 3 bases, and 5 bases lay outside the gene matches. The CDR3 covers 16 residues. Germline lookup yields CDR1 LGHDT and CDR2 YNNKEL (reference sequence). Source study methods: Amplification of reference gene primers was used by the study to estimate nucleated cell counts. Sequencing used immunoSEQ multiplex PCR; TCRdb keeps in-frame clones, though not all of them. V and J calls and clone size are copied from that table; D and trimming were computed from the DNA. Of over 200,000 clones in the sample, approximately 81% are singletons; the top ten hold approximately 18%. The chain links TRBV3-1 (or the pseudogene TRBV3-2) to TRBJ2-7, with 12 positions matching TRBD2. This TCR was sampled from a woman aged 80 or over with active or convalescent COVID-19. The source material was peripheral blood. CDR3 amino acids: CASSHRLAGVTYEQYF. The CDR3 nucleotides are TGTGCCAGCAGCCACCGACTAGCGGGGGTCACCTACGAGCAGTACTTC.